This TCR beta chain was sequenced in a study of blood T cell repertoires in COVID-19. Authors' analysis steps: Quantification of nucleated cells was approximated via reference gene primer amplification. This table comes from immunoSEQ multiplex PCR, and its TCRdb copy is limited to in-frame clones, with some not included. Clonal size and the V and J genes are those of that table, whereas D and trimming came from the DNA. The profile covers about 100,000 clones, with around 80% appearing a single time and approximately 4.3% taken by the ten largest. Trimming left V 3 bases short and J 4 bases short, with 18 bases between. Per germline, CDR1 LGHDT and CDR2 YNNKEL (reference sequence). This CDR3 has 17 residues.

The chain links TRBV3-1 (or the pseudogene TRBV3-2) to TRBJ2-2, with D possibly TRBD2 on 7 matching bases. Sequencing was done on a sample of peripheral blood. This receptor was obtained from a man in his 70s with acute or convalescent COVID-19. The CDR3 nucleotides are TGTGCCAGCAGCCACGGGTGGGGGGGGGCTGGCACCGGGGAGCTGTTTTTT. Its translation is CASSHGWGGAGTGELFF.